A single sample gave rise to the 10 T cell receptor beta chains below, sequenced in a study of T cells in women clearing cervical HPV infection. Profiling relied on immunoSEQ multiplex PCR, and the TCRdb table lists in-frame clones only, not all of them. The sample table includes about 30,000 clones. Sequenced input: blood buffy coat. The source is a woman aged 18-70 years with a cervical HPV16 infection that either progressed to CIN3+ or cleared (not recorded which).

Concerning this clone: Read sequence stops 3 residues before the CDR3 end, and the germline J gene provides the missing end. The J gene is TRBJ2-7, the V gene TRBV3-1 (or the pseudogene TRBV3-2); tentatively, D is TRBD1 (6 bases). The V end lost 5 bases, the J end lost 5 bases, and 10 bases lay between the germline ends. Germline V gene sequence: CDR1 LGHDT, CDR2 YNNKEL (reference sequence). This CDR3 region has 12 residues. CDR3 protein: CASSWGHHEQYF. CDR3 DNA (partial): TGTGCCAGCAGCTGGGGACACCACGAG.

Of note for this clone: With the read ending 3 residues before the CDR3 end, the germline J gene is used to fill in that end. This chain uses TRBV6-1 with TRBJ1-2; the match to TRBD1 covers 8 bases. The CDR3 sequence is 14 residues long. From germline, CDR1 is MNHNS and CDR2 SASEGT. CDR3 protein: CASSEGTGFYDYTF. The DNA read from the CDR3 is TGTGCCAGCAGTGAAGGGACAGGGTTTTACGAC.

CDR3 bases read: TGTGCCTGGACACTAGCGGCCTCCTACAATGAG. Its protein product is CAWTLAASYNE. The CDR3, in full, reads CAWTLAASYNEQFF. The chain combines TRBV30 with TRBJ2-1, with TRBD2 matching over 8 bases. Read sequence stops 3 residues before the CDR3 end, and the germline J gene provides the missing end. The germline CDR1 and CDR2 sequences are GTSNPN and SVGIG (reference sequence). CDR3 size: 14 residues. The trim removed 4 bases at V and 0 bases at J, leaving 2 bases unmatched. Supplemented by reference TRBV30 and TRBJ2-1, the full variable domain reads SQTIHQWPATLVQPVGSPLSLECTVEGTSNPNLYWYRQAAGRGLQLLFYSVGIGQISSEVPQNLSASRPQDRQFILSSKKLLLSDSGFYLCAWTLAASYNEQFFGPGTRLTVL.

The CDR3 bases that were read are TGTGCCAGTTCCCTTTTTGGAAACACC. Encoded protein: CASSLFGNT. The whole CDR3 region reads CASSLFGNTIYF. This chain connects TRBV19 to TRBJ1-3; D call uncertain. The read comes to an end 3 residues before the CDR3 does, leaving the germline J gene to fill in the end. V was trimmed by 8 bases and J by 3 bases, leaving 8 bases between them. The germline V gene encodes CDR1 LNHDA and CDR2 SQIVND (reference sequence). The CDR3 runs to 12 residues.

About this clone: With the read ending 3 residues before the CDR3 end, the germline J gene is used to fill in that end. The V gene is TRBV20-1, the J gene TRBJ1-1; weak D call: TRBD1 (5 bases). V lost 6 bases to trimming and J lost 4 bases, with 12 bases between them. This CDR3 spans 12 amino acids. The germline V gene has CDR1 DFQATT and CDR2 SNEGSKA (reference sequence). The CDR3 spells CSAARGGTEAFF. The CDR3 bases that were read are TGCAGTGCGGCTCGGGGGGGCACTGAA.

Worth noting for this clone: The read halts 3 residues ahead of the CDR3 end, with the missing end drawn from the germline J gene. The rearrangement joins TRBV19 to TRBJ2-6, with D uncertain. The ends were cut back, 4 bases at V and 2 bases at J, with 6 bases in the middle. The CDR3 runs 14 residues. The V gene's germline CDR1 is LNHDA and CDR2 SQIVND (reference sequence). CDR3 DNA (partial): TGTGCCAGTAGTAAGGGTGCTGGGGCCAACGTC. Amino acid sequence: CASSKGAGANV. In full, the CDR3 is CASSKGAGANVLTF.

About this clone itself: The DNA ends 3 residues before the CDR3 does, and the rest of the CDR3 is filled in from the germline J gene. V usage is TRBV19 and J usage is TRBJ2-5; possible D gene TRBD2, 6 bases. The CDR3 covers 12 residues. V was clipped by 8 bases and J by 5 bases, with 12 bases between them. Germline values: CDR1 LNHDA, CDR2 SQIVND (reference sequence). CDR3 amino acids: CASRQAGETQYF. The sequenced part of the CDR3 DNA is TGTGCCAGTCGCCAGGCGGGGGAGACC.

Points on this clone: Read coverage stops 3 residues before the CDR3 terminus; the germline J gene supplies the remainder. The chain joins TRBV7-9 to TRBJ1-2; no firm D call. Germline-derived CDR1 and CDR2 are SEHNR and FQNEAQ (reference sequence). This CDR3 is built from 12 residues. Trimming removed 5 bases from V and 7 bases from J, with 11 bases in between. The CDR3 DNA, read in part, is TGTGCCAGCAGCACCGAACGGGGTGGC. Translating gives CASSTERGG. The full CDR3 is CASSTERGGYTF.

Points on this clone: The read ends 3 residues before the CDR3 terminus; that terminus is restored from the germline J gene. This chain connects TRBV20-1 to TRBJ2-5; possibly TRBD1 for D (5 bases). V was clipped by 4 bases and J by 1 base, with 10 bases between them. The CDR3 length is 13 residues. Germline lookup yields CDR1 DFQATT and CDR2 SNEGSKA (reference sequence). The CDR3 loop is CSAIREVQETQYF. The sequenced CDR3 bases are TGCAGTGCTATCAGGGAAGTCCAAGAGACC.

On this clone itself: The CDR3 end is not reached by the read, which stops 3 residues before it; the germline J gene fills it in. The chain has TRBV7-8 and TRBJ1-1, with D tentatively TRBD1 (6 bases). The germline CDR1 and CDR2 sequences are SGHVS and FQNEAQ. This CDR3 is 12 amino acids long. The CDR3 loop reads CASSLVAQGAFF. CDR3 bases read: TGTGCCAGCAGCTTAGTGGCACAGGGA.